This passage covers 23 T cell receptor beta chains from one sample sequenced in a study of blood T cell repertoires in COVID-19. The assay was immunoSEQ multiplex PCR, and TCRdb's table has in-frame clones only and misses some. The sample lists fewer than 450,000 clones, around 90% occurring once. The sequenced sample was PBMCs or T cells enriched from blood (not recorded which). These TCRs come from a man aged 18 to 29 who had recovered from COVID-19.

This clone was seen only once. V is TRBV2 and J is TRBJ2-2; D not resolved. This CDR3 region has 14 residues. The V end was cut by 3 bases, the J end by 3 bases, with 8 bases between. Germline lookup yields CDR1 SNHLY and CDR2 FYNNEI. CDR3 in amino acids: CASSENTYTGELFF. The CDR3 DNA is TGTGCCAGCAGTGAGAACACATACACCGGGGAGCTGTTTTTT.

The chain uses TRBV25-1 and TRBJ1-3; the D gene is possibly TRBD1 (5 bases). CDR3 length: 16 residues. Trimming stripped 2 bases from V and 0 bases from J, with 11 bases between. Looked up from germline, CDR1 is MGHDK and CDR2 is SYGVNS. In nucleotides, the CDR3 is TGTGCCAGCAGTGAAGCGAGGCAGGGCTCTGGAAACACCATATATTTT. This encodes CASSEARQGSGNTIYF. Using reference TRBV25-1 and TRBJ1-3 for the parts outside the CDR3, the full variable domain is EADIYQTPRYLVIGTGKKITLECSQTMGHDKMYWYQQDPGMELHLIHYSYGVNSTEKGDLSSESTVSRIRTEHFPLTLESARPSHTSQYLCASSEARQGSGNTIYFGEGSWLTVV.

This sequence joins TRBV3-1 (or the pseudogene TRBV3-2) and TRBJ1-2; 7 bases match TRBD1. The germline gives CDR1 LGHDT, CDR2 YNNKEL (reference sequence). V was clipped by 3 bases and J by 6 bases; unmatched bases: 13. The CDR3 runs to 16 residues. CDR3 protein: CASSHPLTGKLDGYTF. CDR3 sequence (DNA): TGTGCCAGCAGCCACCCTTTGACAGGGAAGTTGGATGGCTACACCTTC.

The chain carries TRBV7-9 and TRBJ1-3; D remains ambiguous. The CDR3 has 12 residues. With 2 bases removed from V and 8 bases from J, the gap between germline ends came to 7 bases. In germline, CDR1 is SEHNR, CDR2 FQNEAQ (reference sequence). CDR3 protein: CASSLRSDTIYF. The DNA of the CDR3 is TGTGCCAGCAGCTTACGGTCTGACACCATATATTTT.

The gene calls are TRBV5-1 and TRBJ2-7, with 11 bases fitting TRBD1. This CDR3 contains 18 residues. CDR1 SGHRS and CDR2 YFSETQ come from the germline V gene. Trimming removed 4 bases from V and 5 bases from J; junction bases left unmatched: 17. The CDR3 nucleotides read TGCGCCAGCAGCGGAACGGACAGGGGGCGCTTAGTTAGCCACGAGCAGTACTTC. The encoded protein is CASSGTDRGRLVSHEQYF.

This chain uses TRBV4-1 with TRBJ2-2; perhaps TRBD1 as D (7 bases). This CDR3 is built from 17 residues. V lost 2 bases and J lost 4, with 17 bases in between. Per germline, CDR1 MGHRA and CDR2 YSYEKL. The CDR3 spells CASSQQPGDSITGELFF. In nucleotides, the CDR3 is TGCGCCAGCAGCCAACAACCGGGGGACAGTATCACCGGGGAGCTGTTTTTT.

The J gene is TRBJ2-5, the V gene TRBV21-1; TRBD2, the table's D call, was not compared with the DNA. TRBV21-1 is a pseudogene. CDR3 length: 14 amino acids. The chain's CDR3 is CASSKVGGQETQYF. In DNA form, the CDR3 reads TGTGCCAGCAGCAAAGTGGGGGGCCAAGAGACCCAGTACTTC.

V usage is TRBV28 and J usage is TRBJ2-2; possibly TRBD1 for D (6 bases). Trimming removed 2 bases at V and 6 bases at J, with 7 bases between. Germline V gene data show CDR1 as MDHEN and CDR2 as SYDVKM. This CDR3 has 13 amino acids. CDR3 in DNA: TGTGCCAGCAGTTTACACAGGGCCGGGGAGCTGTTTTTT. Translating it yields CASSLHRAGELFF.

The V and J genes are TRBV28 and TRBJ1-3, with D unresolved. The CDR3 is 15 amino acids. V was clipped by 5 bases and J by 8 bases, with 19 bases between them. CDR1 is MDHEN, CDR2 SYDVKM, per germline. The CDR3 DNA sequence: TGTGCCAGCAGTCCACCGGGAGGTTCTATGGACACCATATATTTT. This gives the protein CASSPPGGSMDTIYF.

The chain uses TRBV27 and TRBJ2-7; 7 bases are a match to TRBD1. The CDR3 has 16 amino acids. Germline V gives CDR1 MNHEY, CDR2 SMNVEV (reference sequence). V gave up 5 bases and J gave up 9 bases; unmatched junction bases: 19. CDR3: CASSPIQTGYIVGQYF. For the CDR3, the DNA is TGTGCCAGCAGTCCCATCCAGACAGGGTATATAGTTGGGCAGTACTTC.

The chain couples TRBV30 to TRBJ2-7; the match to TRBD2 covers 8 bases. Germline loops: CDR1 GTSNPN, CDR2 SVGIG (reference sequence). The CDR3 contains 13 residues. V dropped 2 bases and J dropped 2; count of bases not matched to a gene: 2. The CDR3: CAWSYGRAYEQYF. CDR3 coding DNA: TGTGCCTGGAGTTACGGGAGGGCCTACGAGCAGTACTTC.

The chain joins TRBV7-2 to TRBJ1-1; D is undetermined. This CDR3 has 14 amino acids. Germline V lookup: CDR1 SGHTA, CDR2 FQGNSA. V shed 1 base and J shed 2 bases, with 8 bases lying between them. Written as DNA, the CDR3 is TGTGCCAGCAGCTTAGGAGCAGGCAACACTGAAGCTTTCTTT. It yields the protein CASSLGAGNTEAFF. Supplemented by reference TRBV7-2 and TRBJ1-1, the full variable domain reads GAGVSQSPSNKVTEKGKDVELRCDPISGHTALYWYRQSLGQGLEFLIYFQGNSAPDKSGLPSDRFSAERTGGSVSTLTIQRTQQEDSAVYLCASSLGAGNTEAFFGQGTRLTVV.

The chain is built from TRBV11-3 and TRBJ1-3, with D tentatively TRBD1 (6 bases). The CDR3 consists of 14 residues. Germline assignment: CDR1 SGHNT and CDR2 YENEEA. Trimming left V 5 bases short and J 4 bases short, with 12 bases between. In DNA form, the CDR3 reads TGTGCCAGCAGCCATTACGGGACAGGAAACACCATATATTTT. Amino acids: CASSHYGTGNTIYF.

The chain uses TRBV15 and TRBJ1-5, with a weak D call TRBD1 (5 bases). CDR1 and CDR2 (germline): LNHNV, YYDKDF (reference sequence). The CDR3 loop spans 14 amino acids. Trimming shortened V by 5 bases and J by 4 bases, and 12 bases separated the two germline ends. The CDR3 reads CATSSQGDNQPQHF. CDR3 DNA sequence: TGTGCCACCAGCTCCCAGGGCGATAATCAGCCCCAGCATTTT. The full variable domain, rest sourced from reference TRBV15 and TRBJ1-5, is DAMVIQNPRYQVTQFGKPVTLSCSQTLNHNVMYWYQQKSSQAPKLLFHYYDKDFNNEADTPDNFQSRRPNTSFCFLDIRSPGLGDTAMYLCATSSQGDNQPQHFGDGTRLSIL.

The rearrangement links TRBV5-1 to TRBJ2-3; TRBD2 agrees at 9 bases. Germline trimming cut 3 bases from V and 6 bases from J; bases unmatched to any gene: 8. The germline V gene has CDR1 SGHRS and CDR2 YFSETQ. This CDR3 is 15 amino acids long. As DNA, the CDR3 is TGCGCCAGCAGCTATTATAGCGGGAGTTTGGATACGCAGTATTTT. Translation gives CASSYYSGSLDTQYF.

This chain connects TRBV18 to TRBJ1-1; 7 bases line up with TRBD1. The length of the CDR3 is 13 residues. Per germline, CDR1 KGHSH and CDR2 LQKENI. V trimming: 2 bases; J trimming: 5 bases; junction bases outside the gene matches: 2. The DNA for the CDR3 is TGTGCCAGCTCACCAAACAGGGGAACTGAAGCTTTCTTT. Translation gives CASSPNRGTEAFF.

The rearrangement uses TRBV28 and TRBJ1-3; D perhaps matches TRBD1 (5 bases). V lost 8 bases and J lost 4, with 18 bases in between. The CDR3 spans 15 residues. The germline V gene encodes CDR1 MDHEN and CDR2 SYDVKM. The CDR3 protein is CASLETGGGGNTIYF. The CDR3 DNA is TGTGCCAGCCTGGAGACGGGCGGGGGAGGAAACACCATATATTTT.

The chain has TRBV19 and TRBJ2-7; the D gene is possibly TRBD2 (6 bases). This CDR3 is built from 13 residues. The V and J ends lost 1 base and 2 bases respectively, with 6 bases between them. Per the germline V gene, CDR1 is LNHDA and CDR2 is SQIVND (reference sequence). The CDR3 sequence is CASSIAGAYEQYF. For the CDR3, the DNA is TGTGCCAGTAGTATAGCGGGAGCCTACGAGCAGTACTTC.

The chain has TRBV15 and TRBJ1-1, with D hard to call. CDR3 length: 13 residues. Germline CDR1 reads LNHNV; CDR2 reads YYDKDF (reference sequence). V was trimmed by 0 bases and J by 7 bases, leaving 9 bases between them. CDR3 protein: CATSREEGVEAFF. Here the CDR3 DNA reads TGTGCCACCAGCAGAGAGGAGGGTGTTGAAGCTTTCTTT.

This clone came up once. J is TRBJ2-7 and V is TRBV10-3; 8 nucleotides agree with TRBD2. Losses at the gene ends were 6 bases for V and 3 bases for J; bases not matched to a gene: 4. Germline assignment: CDR1 ENHRY and CDR2 SYGVKD. The CDR3 totals 13 residues. The CDR3 loop reads CAISLLADYEQYF. In DNA form, the CDR3 reads TGTGCCATCAGCCTACTAGCGGACTACGAGCAGTACTTC.

This clone has more than one count but fewer than ten. This CDR3 is CASSSVRAEAKNIQYF. The CDR3 DNA is TGTGCCAGCAGTTCCGTCAGGGCGGAGGCCAAAAACATTCAGTACTTC. The V call is TRBV6-5, the J call TRBJ2-4; D perhaps matches TRBD1 (5 bases). Trimming left V 4 bases short and J 1 base short, with 14 bases between. CDR1 MNHEY and CDR2 SVGAGI come from the germline V gene. This CDR3 is built from 16 residues.

J is TRBJ2-1 and V is TRBV24-1; 9 bases line up with TRBD2. The CDR3 has 15 amino acids. J was trimmed by 10 bases and V by 5 bases; bases with no gene match: 11. Germline V lookup: CDR1 KGHDR, CDR2 SFDVKD. This CDR3 reads CATSAPGLAGGEQFF. CDR3 DNA sequence: TGTGCCACCAGTGCCCCAGGACTGGCGGGAGGGGAGCAGTTCTTC.

DNA of the CDR3: TGTGCCAGCAGTTTCGAGAGGGGAGCAGGGGCATCGGCAGATACGCAGTATTTT. Its translation is CASSFERGAGASADTQYF. V and J are TRBV28 and TRBJ2-3, with D possibly being TRBD1 (6 bases). The CDR3 loop spans 18 amino acids. CDR1 is MDHEN, CDR2 SYDVKM, per germline. Deletions cut 3 bases from V and 4 bases from J, with 23 bases between.